A selection of T cell receptor beta chains follows, all from one sample in a study of T-cell memory formation after mild COVID-19. TCRdb independently ran MiXCR on the 5' RACE reads; one entry per CDR3 protein. This sample has about 310,000 distinct CDR3 sequences; approximately 15% occur once, and the top ten carry roughly 20%. The sample was PBMCs or a T cell subset sorted from them (not recorded which). These TCRs come from a man aged 18-30 years who had mild COVID-19 (a few samples of this study predate the infection). Cell type and time point are not known. Each CDR3 is given with its conserved first and last residue. The D gene is left open where the match is weak. Where a row states a size, it is once, few, many or the class of an expanded clone; other rows omit it.

d_gene | j_gene | len | v_gene | abundance | CDR3nt | CDR3aa
TRBD2 | TRBJ2-3 | 14 | TRBV9 | many | TGTGCCAGCAGCCACAGCGGGGGCACAGATACGCAGTATTTT | CASSHSGGTDTQYF
. | TRBJ1-2 | 14 | TRBV29-1 | few | TGCAGCGTTACCCGGACAGACTCTAACTATGGCTACACCTTC | CSVTRTDSNYGYTF
TRBD2 | TRBJ2-1 | 16 | TRBV7-2 | . | TGTGCCAGCAGCTTAGGAGCGGGGATCGGCTACAATGAGCAGTTCTTC | CASSLGAGIGYNEQFF
TRBD2 | TRBJ2-1 | 16 | TRBV5-1 | few | TGCGCCAGCAGCTTGGGCCTGGGGGGGACTTACAATGAGCAGTTCTTC | CASSLGLGGTYNEQFF
TRBD1 | TRBJ2-1 | 16 | TRBV24-1 | . | TGTGCCACCAGTGACAGGACAGGTGTTACATTCGATGAGCAGTTCTTC | CATSDRTGVTFDEQFF
TRBD1 | TRBJ2-5 | 15 | TRBV7-2 | many | TGTGCCAGCAGCCGGAATCAGGGGGCTGGGGAGACCCAGTACTTC | CASSRNQGAGETQYF
. | TRBJ1-1 | 14 | TRBV4-1 | few | TGCGCCAGCAGCCAGTCGGAGATGAACACTGAAGCTTTCTTT | CASSQSEMNTEAFF
. | TRBJ2-3 | 15 | TRBV27 | . | TGTGCCAGCAGTTGGGAGGGGGGGCCGGAGGATACGCAGTATTTT | CASSWEGGPEDTQYF
. | TRBJ1-5 | 17 | TRBV28 | few | TGTGCCAGCAGTTTAGGGATAGGGAGTGTGCGCAATCAGCCCCAGCATTTT | CASSLGIGSVRNQPQHF
TRBD2 | TRBJ2-5 | 15 | TRBV12-3/TRBV12-4 | few | TGTGCCAGCAGTTTAGGGGGACTAGCGGAAGAGACCCAGTACTTC | CASSLGGLAEETQYF
. | TRBJ2-1 | 14 | TRBV20-1 | few | TGCAGTGCTAGAGATGATTACGTCGGAGGACTTCAGTTCTTC | CSARDDYVGGLQFF
. | TRBJ2-1 | 16 | TRBV3-1 | few | TGTGCCAGCAGCCAAGGAGGAAGTAGTTATAGCAATGAGCAGTTCTTC | CASSQGGSSYSNEQFF
TRBD2 | TRBJ2-7 | 15 | TRBV4-2 | . | TGTGCCAGCAGCCAAGAAGCTAGCGGGGGCTCGGAGCAGTACTTC | CASSQEASGGSEQYF
TRBD1 | TRBJ2-1 | 16 | TRBV3-1 | . | TGTGCCAGCAGCCTAACGGGACAGGCCTCCTACAATGAGCAGTTCTTC | CASSLTGQASYNEQFF
. | TRBJ1-2 | 17 | TRBV15 | . | TGTGCCACCAGCAGAGGTTCAGGGTGGGGGTCTAACTATGGCTACACCTTC | CATSRGSGWGSNYGYTF
. | TRBJ2-2 | 15 | TRBV30 | . | TGTGCCTGGAGTGTACCAGGGGGGCATGGCGGGGAGCTGTTTTTT | CAWSVPGGHGGELFF
TRBD1 | TRBJ1-2 | 15 | TRBV4-1 | few | TGCGCCAGCAGCCAACCAGGACAGGGAGTCTATGGCTACACCTTC | CASSQPGQGVYGYTF
. | TRBJ1-3 | 16 | TRBV11-2 | few | TGTGCCAGCAGCTTAGTTTGGGGGCCATCTGGAAACACCATATATTTT | CASSLVWGPSGNTIYF
. | TRBJ2-3 | 14 | TRBV27 | many | TGTGCCAGCAGGATGGGCAGGAGGACAGATACGCAGTATTTT | CASRMGRRTDTQYF
. | TRBJ2-5 | 15 | TRBV2 | few | TGTGCCAGCGGCAGCCTCCTACAGCGAAAAGAGACCCAGTACTTC | CASGSLLQRKETQYF
TRBD1 | TRBJ2-1 | 14 | TRBV20-1 | many | TGCAGTGCGAGCGGGACAGGGAGGTTGAATGAGCAGTTCTTC | CSASGTGRLNEQFF
. | TRBJ1-1 | 13 | TRBV12-3/TRBV12-4 | few | TGTGCCAGCAGTTTGAAGGGGGACACTGAAGCTTTCTTT | CASSLKGDTEAFF
. | TRBJ2-1 | 16 | TRBV4-1 | few | TGCGCCAGCAGCCTCTCCAAGGGAGGCATCACCAATGAGCAGTTCTTC | CASSLSKGGITNEQFF
TRBD1 | TRBJ1-1 | 14 | TRBV4-3 | . | TGCGCCAGCAGCCAAGACAGGGGGCAAGCTGAAGCTTTCTTT | CASSQDRGQAEAFF
. | TRBJ1-2 | 12 | TRBV20-1 | once | TGCAGTGCCGGGCAGGGGCCCTATGGCTACACCTTC | CSAGQGPYGYTF
. | TRBJ2-1 | 12 | TRBV20-1 | many | TGCAGTGCGGAAACCAATTACAATGAGCAGTTCTTC | CSAETNYNEQFF
. | TRBJ2-7 | 14 | TRBV4-1 | few | TGCGCCAGCAGCCAAGGGCAACAGGGCCGGGAGCAGTACTTC | CASSQGQQGREQYF
. | TRBJ2-5 | 14 | TRBV10-3 | . | TGTGCCATCAGCGCTGACCAGCTGGTCGAGACCCAGTACTTC | CAISADQLVETQYF
. | TRBJ1-5 | 15 | TRBV19 | . | TGTGCCAGTAGTATAGGTCGGAGGGACAATCAGCCCCAGCATTTT | CASSIGRRDNQPQHF
. | TRBJ1-1 | 13 | TRBV5-1 | many | TGCGCCAGCAGCTACGGACAGTCCACTGAAGCTTTCTTT | CASSYGQSTEAFF